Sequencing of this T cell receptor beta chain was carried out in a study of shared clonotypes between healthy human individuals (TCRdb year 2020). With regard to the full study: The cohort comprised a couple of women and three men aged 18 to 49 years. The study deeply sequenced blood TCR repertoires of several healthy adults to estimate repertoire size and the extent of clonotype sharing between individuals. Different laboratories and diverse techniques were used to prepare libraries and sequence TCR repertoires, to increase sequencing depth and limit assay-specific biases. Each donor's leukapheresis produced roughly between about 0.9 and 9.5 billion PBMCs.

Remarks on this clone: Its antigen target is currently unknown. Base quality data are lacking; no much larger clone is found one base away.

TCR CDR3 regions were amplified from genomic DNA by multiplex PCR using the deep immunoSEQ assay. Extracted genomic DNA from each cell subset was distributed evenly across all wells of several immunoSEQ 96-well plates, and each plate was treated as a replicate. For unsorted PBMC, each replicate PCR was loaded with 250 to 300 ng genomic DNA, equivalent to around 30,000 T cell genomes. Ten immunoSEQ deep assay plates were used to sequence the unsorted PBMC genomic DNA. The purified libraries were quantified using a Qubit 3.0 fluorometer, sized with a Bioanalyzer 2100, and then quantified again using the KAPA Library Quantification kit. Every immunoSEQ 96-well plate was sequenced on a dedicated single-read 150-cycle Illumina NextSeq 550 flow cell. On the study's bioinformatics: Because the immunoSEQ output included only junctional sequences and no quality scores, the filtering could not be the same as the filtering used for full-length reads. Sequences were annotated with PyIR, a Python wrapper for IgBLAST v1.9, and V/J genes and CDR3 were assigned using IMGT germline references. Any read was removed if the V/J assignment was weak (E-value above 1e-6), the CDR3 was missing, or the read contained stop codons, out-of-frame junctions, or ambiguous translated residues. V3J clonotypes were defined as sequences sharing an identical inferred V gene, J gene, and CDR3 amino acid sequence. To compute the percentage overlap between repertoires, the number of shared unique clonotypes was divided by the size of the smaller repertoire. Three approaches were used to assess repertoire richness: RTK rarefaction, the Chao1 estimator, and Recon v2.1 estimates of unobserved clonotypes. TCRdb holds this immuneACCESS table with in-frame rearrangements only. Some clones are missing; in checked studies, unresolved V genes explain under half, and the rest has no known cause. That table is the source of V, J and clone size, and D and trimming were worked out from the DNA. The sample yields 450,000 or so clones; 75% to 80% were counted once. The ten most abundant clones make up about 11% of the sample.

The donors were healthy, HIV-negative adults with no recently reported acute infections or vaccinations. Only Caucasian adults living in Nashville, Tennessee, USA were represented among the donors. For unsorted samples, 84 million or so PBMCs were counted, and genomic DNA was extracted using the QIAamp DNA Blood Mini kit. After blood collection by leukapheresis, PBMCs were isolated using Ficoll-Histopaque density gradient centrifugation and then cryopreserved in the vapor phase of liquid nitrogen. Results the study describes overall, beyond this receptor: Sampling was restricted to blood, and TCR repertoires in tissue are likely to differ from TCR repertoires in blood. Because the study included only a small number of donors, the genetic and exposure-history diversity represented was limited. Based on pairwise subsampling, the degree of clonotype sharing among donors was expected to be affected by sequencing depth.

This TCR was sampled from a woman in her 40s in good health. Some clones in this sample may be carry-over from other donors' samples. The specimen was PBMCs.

The CDR3 region reads CASKVGRDYYEQYF. The DNA is TGTGCCTCAAAGGTCGGCAGGGACTACTACGAGCAGTACTTC. The V and J genes are TRBV10-3 and TRBJ2-7, with 7 bases matching TRBD2. After removal of 11 bases from V and 3 bases from J, the junction retains 13 bases not matched to a gene. The germline V gene encodes CDR1 ENHRY and CDR2 SYGVKD. From the cysteine through the phenylalanine, the CDR3 covers 14 amino acids. Solely the CDR3 DNA is kept, with 42 bases framed from the first base.